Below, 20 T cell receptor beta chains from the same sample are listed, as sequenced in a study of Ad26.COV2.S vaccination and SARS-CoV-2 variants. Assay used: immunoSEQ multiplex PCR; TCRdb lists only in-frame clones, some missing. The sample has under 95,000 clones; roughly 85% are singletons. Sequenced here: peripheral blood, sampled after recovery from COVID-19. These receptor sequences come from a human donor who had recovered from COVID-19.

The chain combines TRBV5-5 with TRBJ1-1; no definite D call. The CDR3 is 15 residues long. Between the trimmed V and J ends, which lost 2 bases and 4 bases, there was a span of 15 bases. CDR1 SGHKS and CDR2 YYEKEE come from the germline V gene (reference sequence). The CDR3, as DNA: TGTGCCAGCAGCTTAATGCCGGGGTACCCCACTGAAGCTTTCTTT. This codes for CASSLMPGYPTEAFF.

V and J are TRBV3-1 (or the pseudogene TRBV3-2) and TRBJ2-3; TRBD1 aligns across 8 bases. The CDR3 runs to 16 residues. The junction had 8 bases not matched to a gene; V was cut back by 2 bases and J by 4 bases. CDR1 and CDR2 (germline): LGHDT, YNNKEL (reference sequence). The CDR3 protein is CASSQKGTGRADTQYF. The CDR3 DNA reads TGTGCCAGCAGCCAAAAAGGGACAGGCCGAGCAGATACGCAGTATTTT.

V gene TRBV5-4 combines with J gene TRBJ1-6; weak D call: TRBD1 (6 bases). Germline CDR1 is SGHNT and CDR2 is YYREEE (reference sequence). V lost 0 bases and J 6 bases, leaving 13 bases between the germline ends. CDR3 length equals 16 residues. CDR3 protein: CASSLATQGGNSPLHF. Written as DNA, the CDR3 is TGTGCCAGCAGCTTGGCAACACAGGGAGGTAATTCACCCCTCCACTTT.

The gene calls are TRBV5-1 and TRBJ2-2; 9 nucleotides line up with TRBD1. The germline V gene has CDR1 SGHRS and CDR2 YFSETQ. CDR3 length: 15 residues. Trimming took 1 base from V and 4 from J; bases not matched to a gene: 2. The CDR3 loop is CASSLTGGGTGELFF. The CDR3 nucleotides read TGCGCCAGCAGCTTGACAGGGGGCGGCACCGGGGAGCTGTTTTTT.

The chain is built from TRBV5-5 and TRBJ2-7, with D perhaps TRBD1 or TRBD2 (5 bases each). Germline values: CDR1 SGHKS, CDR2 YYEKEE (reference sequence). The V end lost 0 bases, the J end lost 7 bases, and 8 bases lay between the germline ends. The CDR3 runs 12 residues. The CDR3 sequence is CASSLVGTEQYF. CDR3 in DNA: TGTGCCAGCAGCTTGGTTGGGACGGAGCAGTACTTC.

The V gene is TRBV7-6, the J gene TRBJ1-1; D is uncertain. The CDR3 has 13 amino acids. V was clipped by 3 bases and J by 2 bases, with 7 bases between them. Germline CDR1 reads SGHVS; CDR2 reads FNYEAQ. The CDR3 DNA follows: TGTGCCAGCAGCTTTGCTTTTAACACTGAAGCTTTCTTT. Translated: CASSFAFNTEAFF.

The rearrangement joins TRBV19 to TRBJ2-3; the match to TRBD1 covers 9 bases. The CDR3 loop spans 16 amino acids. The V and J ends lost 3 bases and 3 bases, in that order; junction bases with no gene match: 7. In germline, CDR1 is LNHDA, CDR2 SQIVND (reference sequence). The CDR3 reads CASSIGDRDATDTQYF. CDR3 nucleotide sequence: TGTGCCAGTAGTATTGGGGACAGGGATGCAACAGATACGCAGTATTTT. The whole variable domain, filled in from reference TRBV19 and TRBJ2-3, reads DGGITQSPKYLFRKEGQNVTLSCEQNLNHDAMYWYRQDPGQGLRLIYYSQIVNDFQKGDIAEGYSVSREKKESFPLTVTSAQKNPTAFYLCASSIGDRDATDTQYFGPGTRLTVL.

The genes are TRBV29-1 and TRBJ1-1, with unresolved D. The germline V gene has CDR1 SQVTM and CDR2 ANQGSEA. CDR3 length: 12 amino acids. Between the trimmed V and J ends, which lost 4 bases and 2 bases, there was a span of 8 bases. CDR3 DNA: TGCAGCGTTGGGAGGTTCAACACTGAAGCTTTCTTT. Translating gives CSVGRFNTEAFF.

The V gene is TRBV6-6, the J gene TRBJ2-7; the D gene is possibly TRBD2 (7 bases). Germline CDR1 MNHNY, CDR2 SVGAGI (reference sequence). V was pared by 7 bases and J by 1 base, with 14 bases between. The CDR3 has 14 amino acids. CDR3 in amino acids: CASTRGLLSYEQYF. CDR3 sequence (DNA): TGTGCCAGCACCAGGGGACTATTATCCTACGAGCAGTACTTC.

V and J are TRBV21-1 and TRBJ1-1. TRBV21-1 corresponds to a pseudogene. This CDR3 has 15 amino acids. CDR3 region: CASSNRRREATEAFF. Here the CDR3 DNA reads TGTGCCAGCAGCAATCGGCGACGAGAGGCGACTGAAGCTTTCTTT.

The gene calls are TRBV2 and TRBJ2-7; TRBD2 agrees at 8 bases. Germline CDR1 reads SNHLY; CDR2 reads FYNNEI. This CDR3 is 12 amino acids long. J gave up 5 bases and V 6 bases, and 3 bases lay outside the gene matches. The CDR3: CASSGRVHEQYF. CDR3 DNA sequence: TGTGCCAGCAGCGGGAGGGTTCACGAGCAGTACTTC.

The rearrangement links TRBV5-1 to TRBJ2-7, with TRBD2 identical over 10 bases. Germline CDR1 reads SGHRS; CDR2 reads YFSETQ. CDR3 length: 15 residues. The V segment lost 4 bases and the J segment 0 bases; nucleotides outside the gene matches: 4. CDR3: CASSLSGRGSYEQYF. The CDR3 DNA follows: TGCGCCAGCAGCCTAAGCGGGAGGGGCTCCTACGAGCAGTACTTC.

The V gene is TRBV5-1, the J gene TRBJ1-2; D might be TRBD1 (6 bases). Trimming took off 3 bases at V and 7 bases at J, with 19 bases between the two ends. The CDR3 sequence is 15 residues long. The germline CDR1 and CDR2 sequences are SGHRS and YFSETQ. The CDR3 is CASSSGGQAASGYTF. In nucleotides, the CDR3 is TGCGCCAGCAGCTCGGGGGGCCAGGCAGCAAGTGGCTACACCTTC.

The CDR3 DNA follows: TGTGCCAGCAGCTTAGCGCCGGGAGTCTCGGCGGCTGAGCAGTTCTTC. Its protein product is CASSLAPGVSAAEQFF. The chain uses TRBV7-6 and TRBJ2-1; tentatively, D is TRBD2 (6 bases). The CDR3 covers 16 residues. CDR1 is SGHVS and CDR2 is FNYEAQ in the germline V gene. Between the trimmed V and J ends, which lost 0 bases and 9 bases, there was a span of 18 bases.

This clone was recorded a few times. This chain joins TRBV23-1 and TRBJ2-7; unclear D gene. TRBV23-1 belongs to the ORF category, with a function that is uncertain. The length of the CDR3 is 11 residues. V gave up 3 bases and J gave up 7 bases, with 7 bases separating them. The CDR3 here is CASSQPEEQYF. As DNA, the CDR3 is TGCGCCAGCAGTCAGCCAGAAGAGCAGTACTTC.

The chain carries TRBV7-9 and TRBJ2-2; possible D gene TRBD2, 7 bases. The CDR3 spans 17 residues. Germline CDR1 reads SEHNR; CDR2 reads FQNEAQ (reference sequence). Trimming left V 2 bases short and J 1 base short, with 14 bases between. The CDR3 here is CASSLYPGGRNTGELFF. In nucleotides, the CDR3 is TGTGCCAGCAGCTTATATCCGGGGGGCCGGAACACCGGGGAGCTGTTTTTT.

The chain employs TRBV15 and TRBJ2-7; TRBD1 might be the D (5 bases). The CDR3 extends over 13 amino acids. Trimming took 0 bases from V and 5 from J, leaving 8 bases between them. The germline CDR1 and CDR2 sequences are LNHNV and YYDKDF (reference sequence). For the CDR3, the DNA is TGTGCCACCAGCAGAGATGAAGGGGACGAGCAGTACTTC. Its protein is CATSRDEGDEQYF.

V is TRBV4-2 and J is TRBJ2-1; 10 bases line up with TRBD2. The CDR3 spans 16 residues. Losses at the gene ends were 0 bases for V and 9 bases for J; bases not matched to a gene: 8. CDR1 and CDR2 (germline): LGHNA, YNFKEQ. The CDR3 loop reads CASSQDPSGSLSEQFF. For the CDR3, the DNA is TGTGCCAGCAGCCAAGACCCTAGCGGGAGTTTATCTGAGCAGTTCTTC.

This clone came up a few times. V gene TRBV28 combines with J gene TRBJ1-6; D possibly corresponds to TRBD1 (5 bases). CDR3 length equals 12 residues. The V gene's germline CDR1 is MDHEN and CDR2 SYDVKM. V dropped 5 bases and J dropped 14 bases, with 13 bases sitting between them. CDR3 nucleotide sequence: TGTGCCAGCAGTCGACAGACGGTCACCCTCCACTTT. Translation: CASSRQTVTLHF.

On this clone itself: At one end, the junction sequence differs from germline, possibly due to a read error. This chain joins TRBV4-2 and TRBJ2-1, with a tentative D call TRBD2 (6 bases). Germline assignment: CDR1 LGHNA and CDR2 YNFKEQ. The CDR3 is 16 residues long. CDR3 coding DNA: TGTGCCAGCAGCCATGGGGCGGGGAGCGAGACGGGGTGGGCGATCTTC. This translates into CASSHGAGSETGWAIF.